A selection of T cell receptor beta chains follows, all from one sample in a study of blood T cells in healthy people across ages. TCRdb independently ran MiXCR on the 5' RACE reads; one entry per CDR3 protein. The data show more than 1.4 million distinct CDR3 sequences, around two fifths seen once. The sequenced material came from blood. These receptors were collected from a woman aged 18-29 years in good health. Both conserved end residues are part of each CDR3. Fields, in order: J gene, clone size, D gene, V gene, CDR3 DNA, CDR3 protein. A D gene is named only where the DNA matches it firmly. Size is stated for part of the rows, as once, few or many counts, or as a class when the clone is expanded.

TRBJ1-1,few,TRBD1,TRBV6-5,TGTGCCAGCAGCCCGGACAGGCCTTTGAACACTGAAGCTTTCTTT,CASSPDRPLNTEAFF
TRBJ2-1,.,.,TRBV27,TGTGCCAGCAGTTTAGGAGACTGGGAGCAGTTCTTC,CASSLGDWEQFF
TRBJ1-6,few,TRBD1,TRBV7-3,TGTGCCAGCAGCTTAAATCCGGGACAGATAAATTCACCCCTCCACTTT,CASSLNPGQINSPLHF
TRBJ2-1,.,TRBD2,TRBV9,TGTGCCAGCAGCGTCACACTAGCGGGAGGGCGCGATGAGCAGTTCTTC,CASSVTLAGGRDEQFF
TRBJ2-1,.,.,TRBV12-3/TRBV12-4,TGTGCCAGCAGCAATACAGTATCCTACAATGAGCAGTTCTTC,CASSNTVSYNEQFF
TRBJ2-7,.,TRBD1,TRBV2,TGTGCCAGCAGTCCAGACAGGGGGAAATACGAGCAGTACTTC,CASSPDRGKYEQYF
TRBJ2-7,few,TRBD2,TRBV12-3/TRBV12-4,TGTGCCAGCAGTTTTGTAGCGGGGAGCTCCTACGAGCAGTACTTC,CASSFVAGSSYEQYF
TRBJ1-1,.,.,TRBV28,TGTGCCAGCAGCCCGACAGCTATGAACACTGAAGCTTTCTTT,CASSPTAMNTEAFF
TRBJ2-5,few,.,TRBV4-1,TGCGCCAGCAGCCATCTCTTGGGGGGGGCCGGTGAGACCCAGTACTTC,CASSHLLGGAGETQYF
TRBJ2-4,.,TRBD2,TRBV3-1,TGTGCCAGCAGCCAAGGGGGACTAGCGGGTGCCTTACTAGCCAAAAACATTCAGTACTTC,CASSQGGLAGALLAKNIQYF